This T cell receptor (beta chain) emerged from a study of blood T cell repertoires in COVID-19. At the level of the study: The samples span acute and convalescent COVID-19 from the United States, Italy and Spain. Sources were T cells, B-cell-depleted T cells, or PBMCs; the material itself was cDNA or gDNA.

Per the original data handling: Amplification of reference gene primers provided the estimated nucleated cell counts. The protocol was immunoSEQ multiplex PCR, while the TCRdb copy is restricted to in-frame clones and leaves out a portion. The DNA was the basis for D and trimming; V, J and clone size are from that table. The table has 250,000 to 350,000 clones, 87% seen once. CDR3 size: 17 residues. Deletions cut 4 bases from V and 8 bases from J, with 27 bases between. Germline CDR1 and CDR2: SGHRS and YFSETQ. This receptor was taken from a woman aged 50 to 60 who had recovered from COVID-19. The sample taken for sequencing was peripheral blood. The gene calls are TRBV5-1 and TRBJ1-2, with D perhaps matching TRBD1 (6 bases). This chain's CDR3 is CASSNGTPNRVLRGYTF. CDR3 sequence (DNA): TGCGCCAGCAGCAACGGAACCCCGAACAGGGTCCTCCGAGGCTACACCTTC.